One sample yielded the 9 T cell receptor beta chains listed below, sequenced in a study of blood T cells in healthy people across ages. Then a second PCR, running about 6 to 12 cycles, was carried out with a sample-barcoded 5' primer and a J-beta primer mix. Each CDR3 protein is one row after TCRdb ran MiXCR on the 5' RACE reads. Of about 640,000 distinct CDR3 sequences in the sample, around three fifths were seen once. Sequenced sample: blood. These receptors all stem from a man in his sixties in good health.

The V gene is TRBV5-6, the J gene TRBJ2-5, with D possibly being TRBD1 or TRBD2 (5 bases each). TRBJ2-7 matches the DNA end more closely, so the J call is doubtful. The CDR3 spans 13 residues. Germline V gives CDR1 SGHDT, CDR2 YYEEEE. CDR3 DNA sequence: TGTGCCAGCAGCTTCAGAGGGACGAACGAGCAGTACTTC. Its protein is CASSFRGTNEQYF.

The chain has TRBV5-1 and TRBJ2-6; 7 nucleotides match TRBD1. Germline-derived CDR1 and CDR2 are SGHRS and YFSETQ. V lost 2 bases and J lost 2; bases outside the gene matches: 4. This CDR3 is built from 16 residues. DNA for the CDR3: TGCGCCAGCAGCTTTACAGGGGTCCCTGGGGCCAACGTCCTGACTTTC. This sequence encodes CASSFTGVPGANVLTF.

The V call is TRBV27, the J call TRBJ2-7; 7 bases match TRBD1. The CDR3 is 14 residues long. The V and J ends lost 6 bases and 3 bases, in that order; junction bases with no gene match: 8. Looked up from germline, CDR1 is MNHEY and CDR2 is SMNVEV (reference sequence). The CDR3 is CASSRDRAHYEQYF. DNA of the CDR3: TGTGCCAGCAGCCGAGACAGGGCTCACTACGAGCAGTACTTC.

This chain connects TRBV20-1 to TRBJ2-7; 13 bases map to TRBD2. Germline V gene lookup returns CDR1 DFQATT and CDR2 SNEGSKA (reference sequence). V dropped 1 base and J dropped 0; count of bases not matched to a gene: 3. The CDR3 has 16 residues. This CDR3 reads CSARGRLAGGSYEQYF. DNA for the CDR3: TGCAGTGCTAGAGGTCGACTAGCGGGGGGCTCCTACGAGCAGTACTTC.

For the CDR3, the DNA is TGTGCCAGCAGTCGCTTGATTACGGAGACCCAGTACTTC. Translating it yields CASSRLITETQYF. This sequence joins TRBV6-2 or TRBV6-3 and TRBJ2-5, with D hard to call. This CDR3 comprises 13 residues. Deletions cut 5 bases from V and 5 bases from J, with 12 bases between. Germline V CDR1 and CDR2: MNHEY, SVGEGT.

V usage is TRBV6-5 and J usage is TRBJ1-4; TRBD1 might be the D (5 bases). The CDR3 covers 12 residues. V lost 0 bases and J lost 10, with 6 bases in between. Germline lookup yields CDR1 MNHEY and CDR2 SVGAGI. The CDR3 reads CASSYSRGKLFF. Here the CDR3 DNA reads TGTGCCAGCAGTTACTCAAGGGGAAAACTGTTTTTT.

This clonotype was counted once. Here the CDR3 DNA reads TGTGCCAGCAGTTTAGCGAGCCAGGGAAATTCACCCCTCCACTTT. It yields the protein CASSLASQGNSPLHF. The chain links TRBV12-3 or TRBV12-4 to TRBJ1-6; D possibly corresponds to TRBD1 (5 bases). The CDR3 is 15 residues long. Trimming took off 0 bases at V and 7 bases at J, with 10 bases between the two ends.

This clonotype was detected a few times. The V and J genes are TRBV3-1 and TRBJ2-1, with a weak D call TRBD2 (6 bases). Trimming shortened V by 2 bases and J by 5 bases, and 13 bases separated the two germline ends. Germline-derived CDR1 and CDR2 are LGHDT and YNNKEL (reference sequence). CDR3 size: 15 residues. The CDR3 region is CASSQPGRDNNEQFF. DNA of the CDR3: TGTGCCAGCAGCCAACCCGGGAGAGATAACAATGAGCAGTTCTTC.

About this clonotype itself: One junction end does not reproduce the germline sequence, and a read error may be involved. The chain is built from TRBV28 and TRBJ2-1; D is unresolved. CDR1 is MDHEN and CDR2 is SYDVKM in the germline V gene. The CDR3 contains 12 residues. The CDR3 nucleotides are TGTGCCAGCAGTCCATATTACAATGAGCAGTCCTTC. Protein: CASSPYYNEQSF.